These 23 T cell receptor beta chains share one sample of origin, sequenced in a study of CD8+ T cells in alopecia areata. Sequencing used cDNA as its template, made by extracting RNA and reverse transcribing it. Assay: immunoSEQ multiplex PCR; the TCRdb copy retains only in-frame clones and omits some. The repertoire shows over 100,000 clones, none seen only once; the top ten take around 20%. Sequencing was performed on lesional skin. Source of these receptors: a C3H/HeJ mouse with alopecia areata. The strain's MHC type: H2-k.

Of note for this clone: The genes and germline here are from mouse. From the germline J gene comes the end of the CDR3, since the read stops 4 residues before it. The chain carries TRBV17 and TRBJ2-1, with TRBD1 matching 8 bases. V shed 7 bases, J shed 3 bases, and the junction held 2 bases outside the gene matches. Germline CDR1 and CDR2: MNHDT and YYDKIL. The CDR3 spans 13 residues. CDR3 DNA (partial): TGTGCTAGCATCCAGGGGGCCTATGCT. This translates into CASIQGAYA. The CDR3 reads in full as CASIQGAYAEQFF.

This clone has just a few counts. The germline and genes are mouse ones. The read terminates 4 residues ahead of where the CDR3 ends, so the germline J gene completes it. The chain combines TRBV1 with TRBJ2-7, with a tentative D call TRBD2 (6 bases). Germline CDR1 NSQYPW, CDR2 LRSPGD (reference sequence). The germline V and J ends were trimmed by 4 bases and 0 bases, with 13 bases remaining between them. There are 15 residues in the CDR3. The CDR3 loop is CTCSGNWESSYEQYF. CDR3 DNA, as far as it was read: TGCACCTGCAGTGGGAACTGGGAGAGCTCCTAT.

This clone was recorded a few times. Mouse germline and gene names are used. Coverage ceases 4 residues before the CDR3 finishes, and the germline J gene fills in the end. This chain uses TRBV13-3 with TRBJ2-4; 8 positions agree with TRBD2. The CDR3 extends over 16 amino acids. CDR1 is NNHDY, CDR2 SYVADS, per germline. V lost 2 bases, J lost 1 base, and 6 bases stayed unmatched. This CDR3 is CASSDPPTGGQNTLYF. CDR3 DNA, as far as it was read: TGTGCCAGCAGTGACCCTCCGACTGGGGGTCAAAAC.

This clone has a count of ten or more. Germline and genes here are mouse. The CDR3 is cut off 4 residues early in the read; its end comes from the germline J gene. The chain combines TRBV13-3 with TRBJ2-1; 12 positions match TRBD2. This CDR3 is 15 amino acids long. With 5 bases clipped from V and 2 bases from J, the junction kept 2 bases outside the gene matches. The germline gives CDR1 NNHDY, CDR2 SYVADS. This CDR3 is CASRRTGGDYAEQFF. The sequenced part of the CDR3 DNA is TGTGCCAGCAGGCGGACTGGGGGGGACTATGCT.

On this clone itself: Genes here carry mouse names. The read comes to an end 4 residues before the CDR3 does, leaving the germline J gene to fill in the end. V gene TRBV31 combines with J gene TRBJ2-5; weak D call: TRBD1 (6 bases). This CDR3 comprises 13 residues. The germline V and J ends were trimmed by 1 base and 1 base, with 6 bases remaining between them. Per the germline V gene, CDR1 is GKSSPN and CDR2 is SITVG. The CDR3 DNA, read in part, is TGTGCCTGGAGTCCAGGGGACCAAGAC. Translation gives CAWSPGDQD. The whole CDR3 region reads CAWSPGDQDTQYF.

Comment on this clone: The gene names given are mouse names. The read gets to within 4 residues of the CDR3 end, and the germline J gene fills in the rest. The chain couples TRBV19 to TRBJ2-5; 8 bases fit TRBD2. CDR1 is FNHDT, CDR2 SITEND, per germline (reference sequence). The CDR3 is 15 residues long. This CDR3 reads CASSINLGGEDTQYF. The part of the CDR3 DNA that was read is TGTGCCAGCAGTATAAATCTGGGGGGAGAAGAC.

The sample holds a few counts of this clone. The genes and germline here are from mouse. The CDR3 extends 4 residues past the end of the read, so its final part is completed from the germline J gene. V gene TRBV1 combines with J gene TRBJ1-4; 9 bases map to TRBD1. The J segment lost 1 base and the V segment lost 4 bases, leaving 4 bases of the junction unmatched. The germline V gene encodes CDR1 NSQYPW and CDR2 LRSPGD (reference sequence). This CDR3 has 16 amino acids. The chain's CDR3 is CTCSDRGQSSNERLFF. The CDR3 bases that were read are TGCACCTGCAGTGACAGGGGGCAGAGTTCCAACGAA.

This clone showed up many times. These gene names are mouse names. With the read ending 4 residues before the CDR3 end, the germline J gene is used to fill in that end. V is TRBV13-3 and J is TRBJ2-7; no clear D gene. The CDR3 sequence is 10 residues long. CDR1 and CDR2 (germline): NNHDY, SYVADS. The sequenced CDR3 bases are TGTGCCAGCTCCAGATAT. This codes for CASSRY. In full, the CDR3 is CASSRYEQYF.

There are a few counts of this clone. Germline and genes here are mouse. The observed sequence ends 4 residues before the CDR3 terminus, with the missing tail filled in from the germline J gene. The rearrangement joins TRBV2 to TRBJ2-7, with 7 bases matching TRBD2. In germline, CDR1 is LGHNA, CDR2 YSYQKL. Trimming at V came to 0 bases and at J to 0 bases, leaving 2 bases not matched to a gene. The CDR3 consists of 15 residues. CDR3 bases read: TGTGCCAGCAGCCAAGACTGGGGGAGCTCCTAT. Amino acids: CASSQDWGSSY. The CDR3 in its entirety is CASSQDWGSSYEQYF.

This clone appeared a few times. Gene names follow the mouse nomenclature. The CDR3 goes on 4 residues after the read ends, and that part is filled in from the germline J gene. The rearrangement links TRBV19 to TRBJ2-5; 7 positions match TRBD2. Germline CDR1 is FNHDT and CDR2 is SITEND (reference sequence). CDR3 length: 14 amino acids. The CDR3 bases that were read are TGTGCCAGCAGTATAGGCTGGGGGAGTGAC. Translating it yields CASSIGWGSD. The full CDR3 protein is CASSIGWGSDTQYF.

This clone was seen a few times. Gene labels here are mouse ones. The read is 4 residues too short to cover the CDR3 end, so that end is filled in from the germline J gene. The chain couples TRBV1 to TRBJ2-7, with TRBD1 identical over 8 bases. With 6 bases clipped from V and 3 bases from J, the junction kept 7 bases outside the gene matches. The CDR3 totals 14 residues. CDR1 is NSQYPW, CDR2 LRSPGD, per germline (reference sequence). The CDR3 reads CTCSPQDRDYEQYF. The CDR3 bases that were read are TGCACCTGCAGCCCCCAGGACAGGGACTAT.

The table lists this clone with a few counts. Genes and germline are mouse. The sequenced fragment ends 4 residues before the CDR3 boundary, so the rest is inferred from the germline J gene. The chain carries TRBV13-3 and TRBJ1-1; 8 nucleotides agree with TRBD1. Germline assignment: CDR1 NNHDY and CDR2 SYVADS. V lost 2 bases, J lost 4 bases, and 4 bases stayed unmatched. This CDR3 contains 14 residues. The DNA read from the CDR3 is TGTGCCAGCAGTGAAAAGGACAGGGCCACA. Translating gives CASSEKDRAT. The complete CDR3 sequence is CASSEKDRATEVFF.

In its sample, this clone was seen a few times. Gene names follow the mouse nomenclature. The read is 4 residues too short to cover the CDR3 end, so that end is filled in from the germline J gene. The chain employs TRBV13-3 and TRBJ1-1, with D unclear. V was trimmed by 0 bases and J by 4 bases, leaving 10 bases between them. Germline V gene lookup returns CDR1 NNHDY and CDR2 SYVADS. There are 14 residues in the CDR3. CDR3: CASSDEPEGTEVFF. CDR3 DNA (partial): TGTGCCAGCAGTGATGAGCCAGAGGGCACA.

This clone was found a few times. The germline and genes are mouse ones. The CDR3 extends 4 residues past the end of the read, so its final part is completed from the germline J gene. The V and J genes are TRBV13-2 and TRBJ1-1; the match to TRBD1 covers 11 bases. The CDR3 extends over 14 amino acids. Germline V CDR1 and CDR2: NNHNN, SYGAGS (reference sequence). The part of the CDR3 DNA that was read is TGTGCCAGCGGTGAGGACAGGGGGCGCTCA. Its protein product is CASGEDRGRS. The CDR3 in full is CASGEDRGRSEVFF.

This clone was recorded a few times. The gene symbols are mouse symbols. From the germline J gene comes the end of the CDR3, since the read stops 4 residues before it. The rearrangement uses TRBV13-2 and TRBJ2-7, with 7 bases identical to TRBD1. Germline V lookup: CDR1 NNHNN, CDR2 SYGAGS (reference sequence). The length of the CDR3 is 15 residues. V was clipped by 3 bases and J by 0 bases; unmatched bases: 6. Partial CDR3 DNA: TGTGCCAGCGGTGGAACAGGGGCACACTCCTAT. Its translation is CASGGTGAHSY. The full CDR3 protein is CASGGTGAHSYEQYF.

This clone was observed at least ten times. Mouse names are used for the genes. The read is 4 residues too short to cover the CDR3 end, so that end is filled in from the germline J gene. The chain couples TRBV13-2 to TRBJ2-1; 7 positions agree with TRBD1. The CDR3 covers 15 residues. V lost 1 base, J lost 1 base, and 2 bases stayed unmatched. CDR1 NNHNN and CDR2 SYGAGS come from the germline V gene (reference sequence). CDR3 amino acids: CASGDRDRNYAEQFF. CDR3 DNA, as far as it was read: TGTGCCAGCGGTGATCGGGACAGAAACTATGCT.

Worth noting for this clone: The gene names given are mouse names. The missing CDR3 end, 4 residues past where the read stops, is filled in from the germline J gene. The genes are TRBV31 and TRBJ1-4; 7 nucleotides align to TRBD1. This CDR3 has 15 residues. CDR1 and CDR2 (germline): GKSSPN, SITVG. The V segment lost 3 bases and the J segment 0 bases; nucleotides outside the gene matches: 4. The CDR3 is CAWSRTGLSNERLFF. CDR3 bases read: TGTGCCTGGAGCCGGACAGGCCTTTCCAACGAA.

For this clone: At residue 12, the TCRdb protein departs from the DNA translation, so the protein shown here was derived from the DNA itself. Mouse gene names apply. The CDR3 end falls 3 residues outside the read, so it is completed with the germline J gene. The chain links TRBV13-2 to TRBJ1-3; maybe TRBD1 (5 bases). The CDR3 covers 15 residues. V was cut by 1 base and J by 3 bases, with 11 bases left in between. The germline gives CDR1 NNHNN, CDR2 SYGAGS (reference sequence). CDR3 region: CASGDWQGNGNTLYF. The covered CDR3 bases are TGTGCCAGCGGTGATTGGCAGGGAAATGGAAATACG.

In the case of this clone: Gene names denote mouse genes. The CDR3 extends 4 residues past the end of the read, so its final part is completed from the germline J gene. The chain combines TRBV13-1 with TRBJ2-7; a possible D gene is TRBD1 (5 bases). The CDR3 loop spans 14 amino acids. Germline-derived CDR1 and CDR2 are NSHNY and SYGAGN. V lost 2 bases, J lost 0 bases, and 9 bases lay in between. The part of the CDR3 DNA that was read is TGTGCCAGCAGTGAAGGACATCGCTCCTAT. This gives the protein CASSEGHRSY. In full, the CDR3 reads CASSEGHRSYEQYF.

In the case of this clone: Mouse germline and gene names are used. The read ends 4 residues shy of where the CDR3 ends; the end is completed using the germline J gene. The chain joins TRBV14 to TRBJ2-7; TRBD2 matches 12 bases. Germline V gene lookup returns CDR1 SGHDT and CDR2 FRDEAV. The CDR3 length is 15 residues. The part of the CDR3 DNA that was read is TGTGCCAGCAGTTTAGTCGGGACTGGGGGGTAT. Protein: CASSLVGTGGY. In full, the CDR3 reads CASSLVGTGGYEQYF.

Ten or more counts support this clone. The gene symbols are mouse symbols. The CDR3 end falls 4 residues outside the read, so it is completed with the germline J gene. The genes are TRBV13-1 and TRBJ2-1; D might be TRBD2 (7 bases). This CDR3 has 13 amino acids. Germline-derived CDR1 and CDR2 are NSHNY and SYGAGN. CDR3 DNA (partial): TGTGCCAGCAGTGGGGGGGCGCGAGCT. It translates to CASSGGARA. The full CDR3 protein reads CASSGGARAEQFF.

As to this clone: All gene names here are mouse names. The read finishes 4 residues shy of the CDR3 end, and the germline J gene is used to complete it. The chain carries TRBV13-2 and TRBJ2-7; perhaps TRBD1 as D (5 bases). CDR1 is NNHNN, CDR2 SYGAGS, per germline (reference sequence). Between the trimmed V and J ends, which lost 5 bases and 0 bases, there was a span of 9 bases. CDR3 length: 13 residues. CDR3 DNA (partial): TGTGCCAGCGGCCCACAGGTCTCCTAT. This translates into CASGPQVSY. The full CDR3 is CASGPQVSYEQYF.

Points on this clone: Genes and germline come from the mouse. The read halts 4 residues ahead of the CDR3 end, with the missing end drawn from the germline J gene. The V call is TRBV13-3, the J call TRBJ2-7; TRBD2 matches 7 bases. Germline trimming cut 1 base from V and 0 bases from J; bases unmatched to any gene: 4. Germline CDR1 is NNHDY and CDR2 is SYVADS. The CDR3 contains 15 residues. Incomplete CDR3 DNA: TGTGCCAGCAGTGATCTCTGGGGGAACTCCTAT. Its translation: CASSDLWGNSY. The CDR3 in full is CASSDLWGNSYEQYF.